Described below is a single T cell receptor (beta chain) sequence and its context. No antigen is known for it. This sample is drawn from a study of CD8+CD57+ T cells in acquired aplastic anemia. Germline CDR1 reads SGHAT; CDR2 reads FQNNGV. The CDR3 is 16 amino acids. Germline trimming cut 4 bases from V and 1 base from J; bases unmatched to any gene: 9. Genomic DNA was employed as the template in profiling TCR beta VDJ and CDR3. Using its own MiXCR run on the reads, TCRdb lists one record per CDR3 protein. This sample carries roughly 130,000 distinct CDR3 sequences, more than 40% of them seen once, and the ten largest clones take 2% to 3%. Findings and caveats of the study: Overlapping CD8+ CDR3 repertoires of patients and controls contained under 35 shared sequences.

The clonotype originates from a human donor in good health, serving as a control. Sequencing input: sorted CD4+, CD8+, or CD8+CD57+ T cells (not recorded which) from PBMCs. This sequence joins TRBV11-2 and TRBJ1-1; 7 bases agree with TRBD1. The CDR3 DNA reads TGTGCCAGCAGCTCACAAACAGGGGCGTCGAACACTGAAGCTTTCTTT. Its protein is CASSSQTGASNTEAFF.